These 5 T cell receptor beta chains originate from one sample sequenced in a study of early T cells in non-severe SARS-CoV-2 infection. TCRdb re-called the 5' RACE reads through MiXCR, storing one row per CDR3 protein. The sample has tens of thousands of distinct CDR3 sequences; 9.3% are singletons. The specimen sequenced was whole blood. These receptors were collected from an adult who was a healthcare worker with PCR-confirmed SARS-CoV-2 infection or an uninfected control (not recorded which).

This clonotype has only a few counts. V gene TRBV12-3 or TRBV12-4 combines with J gene TRBJ2-7; TRBD1 is a possible D gene (7 bases). The V end lost 5 bases, the J end lost 3 bases, and 17 bases lay between the germline ends. The CDR3 runs to 15 residues. CDR3 sequence (DNA): TGTGCCAGCAGTCAAACGGGCAGGGGGGACTACGAGCAGTACTTC. Its protein is CASSQTGRGDYEQYF.

This clonotype was recorded a few times. The chain has TRBV30 and TRBJ1-2; D perhaps matches TRBD1 (6 bases). With 1 base removed from V and 4 bases from J, the gap between germline ends came to 13 bases. Per germline, CDR1 GTSNPN and CDR2 SVGIG (reference sequence). This CDR3 spans 14 amino acids. CDR3 region: CAWSEIVRGYGYTF. The CDR3 nucleotides read TGTGCCTGGAGTGAGATTGTCAGGGGCTATGGCTACACCTTC. Using reference TRBV30 and TRBJ1-2 for the parts outside the CDR3, the full variable domain is SQTIHQWPATLVQPVGSPLSLECTVEGTSNPNLYWYRQAAGRGLQLLFYSVGIGQISSEVPQNLSASRPQDRQFILSSKKLLLSDSGFYLCAWSEIVRGYGYTFGSGTRLTVV.

This CDR3 reads CASSGTGSYGYTF. The CDR3, as DNA: TGCGCCAGCTCCGGGACAGGGTCCTATGGCTACACCTTC. The genes are TRBV5-1 and TRBJ1-2; 9 bases align to TRBD1. This CDR3 region has 13 residues. Germline V gives CDR1 SGHRS, CDR2 YFSETQ. The V segment lost 7 bases and the J segment 4 bases; nucleotides outside the gene matches: 5.

This clonotype was picked up many times. The rearrangement joins TRBV5-4 to TRBJ1-1; D possibly corresponds to TRBD1 (6 bases). Trimming removed 1 base from V and 0 bases from J, with 10 bases in between. The CDR3 contains 15 residues. From germline, CDR1 is SGHNT and CDR2 YYREEE (reference sequence). CDR3 amino acids: CASSLRGAMNTEAFF. CDR3 nucleotides: TGTGCCAGCAGCTTGAGGGGGGCGATGAACACTGAAGCTTTCTTT. The full variable domain, completed using reference TRBV5-4 and TRBJ1-1, is ETGVTQSPTHLIKTRGQQVTLRCSSQSGHNTVSWYQQALGQGPQFIFQYYREEENGRGNFPPRFSGLQFPNYSSELNVNALELDDSALYLCASSLRGAMNTEAFFGQGTRLTVV.

This clonotype occurred a few times. The chain employs TRBV7-6 and TRBJ1-1; D may be TRBD1 (6 bases). Germline CDR1 SGHVS, CDR2 FNYEAQ. The ends were cut back, 5 bases at V and 8 bases at J, with 15 bases in the middle. The CDR3 is made up of 13 amino acids. CDR3 loop: CASSAGQTTEAFF. CDR3 sequence (DNA): TGTGCCAGCAGCGCGGGACAAACCACGGAAGCTTTCTTT. The full variable domain, in which reference TRBV7-6 and TRBJ1-1 provide the parts outside the CDR3, is GAGVSQSPRYKVTKRGQDVALRCDPISGHVSLYWYRQALGQGPEFLTYFNYEAQQDKSGLPNDRFSAERPEGSISTLTIQRTEQRDSAMYRCASSAGQTTEAFFGQGTRLTVV.